The clone carrying this T cell receptor beta chain was detected ten times or more. Its antigen is not known. The entry originates in a study of T cell repertoires in cytomegalovirus infection. Study overall: Public TCR beta signatures marked donors with CMV infection and the matching HLA. Overall study results and limits: What dominated the ex vivo response were HLA-C-restricted CMV-specific TCR beta clonotypes.

TCRdb ran MiXCR on the reads and lists one entry per CDR3 protein. The data contain 200,000 to 300,000 distinct CDR3 sequences, around 9% of them singletons. The ends were cut back, 2 bases at V and 5 bases at J, with 10 bases in the middle. This CDR3 spans 14 amino acids. Germline assignment: CDR1 MDHEN and CDR2 SYDVKM. The sample taken for sequencing was PBMCs. The chain has TRBV28 and TRBJ1-5, with D perhaps matching TRBD1 (5 bases). The sequence derives from a human donor in good health (CMV status not recorded). Some clones in this sample may be carry-over from other donors' samples. The CDR3 reads CASSLGGGYQPQHF. The CDR3 nucleotides read TGTGCCAGCAGTTTAGGCGGGGGGTATCAGCCCCAGCATTTT.